This TCR beta chain comes out of a study of T cells expressing NK-cell markers (dated by TCRdb to 2018 to 2020). Study-level background: Three sorted T-cell subsets (CD3+CD56+NKG2C+, CD3+CD56+NKG2C- and CD3+CD56-NKG2C+) from fewer than 10 donors had their TCR beta-chain repertoires profiled. Among the eight sequenced donors, seven were HCMV-seropositive and one was HCMV-seronegative. Randomly selected healthy volunteers, three men and five women, were used as the eight sequenced donors. The libraries were sequenced on Illumina HiSeq 2000/2500, MiSeq or NextSeq, producing 2 x 150 bp reads.

Regarding this clonotype: What this receptor recognizes is not known.

A commercial ELISA kit detecting HCMV-specific IgG in serum was used to determine HCMV serostatus. Peripheral blood mononuclear cells were isolated from blood by Ficoll density gradient centrifugation. The listed sequencing device is Illumina HiSeq 2000. TCR beta cDNA libraries were made by 5'RACE template switching that added a universal primer site and unique molecular identifiers. cDNA synthesis was primed from the TCR beta constant segment, followed by two successive PCR amplification steps. From the authors' description of their analysis: MIGEC handled demultiplexing of the reads and grouping by UMI, while MiTCR was used to assemble and quantify clonotypes. To remove erroneous sequences, TCR cDNA sequences were retained only when supported by two or more reads. The tcR package was used for downstream repertoire analysis, and clonotypes were matched between fractions using CDR3 nucleotide sequence together with V segment. VDJmatch was used to annotate antigen specificity against VDJdb, with one amino acid substitution allowed in CDR3. Each CDR3 protein sequence appears as one entry after TCRdb reprocessed the reads, and no DNA is included. TCRdb, not the original authors, processed these V and J calls. Per the sample table, the count is roughly 160,000 distinct CDR3 sequences. Together, the top ten hold 20% to 25% of the sample.

CDR1 is given as DFQATT and CDR2 as SNEGSKA, both from the germline V gene (reference sequence). The CDR3 goes from the cysteine to the phenylalanine over 14 residues. The protein alone is recorded here. The full study reports these points: In more than 5 donors, the dominant CD3+CD56+NKG2C+ clonotypes were found to rank among the top 10 CD8+ clonotypes and to make up 1.0-7.0% of CD8+ T cells. Whether the expanded NKG2C-expressing T cell clones were specific for HCMV antigens remained unclear. Those dominant clonotypes were again the most abundant among CD3+CD56-NKG2C+ cells in a handful of donors, at about 28.3-65%.

Sequenced material: blood T cells: a sorted CD56 or NKG2C T cell subset, CD4+ or CD8+ T cells, or bulk PBMC T cells (not recorded which). This receptor was taken from a man aged 18 to 70 in good health. The V gene is TRBV20-1 and the J gene is TRBJ2-5; with no DNA, the TCRdb D assignment of TRBD1 cannot be verified. The encoded CDR3 is CSARDLAGEETQYF.